The 17 T cell receptor beta chains below all came from one sample that was sequenced in a study of human T cells and chemical hapten exposure. TCRdb recomputed calls from the RACE reads with MiXCR, one row per CDR3 protein. The data contain roughly 90,000 distinct CDR3 sequences, approximately 11% of them singletons. Sample time point: patch test 3, about 24 weeks after DPC sensitization. As to treatment: therapeutic diphenylcyclopropenone sensitization with weekly scalp DPC. The material sequenced was whole blood, taken in connection with sensitization to the hapten diphenylcyclopropenone (DPC). The receptors stem from a young woman with alopecia areata. Some clones in this sample may be carry-over from other donors' samples.

DNA for the CDR3: TGCAGCGTTGACTTCAGGGGGCGCCGGGAGACCCAGTACTTC. Its translation is CSVDFRGRRETQYF. This chain uses TRBV29-1 with TRBJ2-5; 8 bases match TRBD1. The CDR3 length is 14 residues. Germline CDR1 SQVTM, CDR2 ANQGSEA. V shed 3 bases and J 5 bases; nucleotides not matched to a gene: 8.

Ten or more counts support this clonotype. The V and J genes are TRBV6-1 and TRBJ2-2; D not certain. Germline V gene sequence: CDR1 MNHNS, CDR2 SASEGT. V lost 5 bases and J lost 5, with 12 bases in between. This CDR3 is 14 amino acids long. CDR3 sequence: CASSLVHGTGELFF. The CDR3 bases are TGTGCCAGCAGTTTAGTTCACGGGACCGGGGAGCTGTTTTTT.

This chain joins TRBV28 and TRBJ1-1, with a weak D call TRBD1 (6 bases). Trimming took off 3 bases at V and 6 bases at J, with 20 bases between the two ends. Germline CDR1 and CDR2: MDHEN and SYDVKM. This CDR3 is built from 16 residues. The CDR3 nucleotides are TGTGCCAGCAGTTTTGGGGCCGCCGCGGGGGCGCCTGAAGCTTTCTTT. Its translation is CASSFGAAAGAPEAFF.

Many counts were recorded for this clonotype. This chain links TRBV28 with TRBJ1-4; the D is unclear. The CDR3 is 17 amino acids. Trimming took 5 bases from V and 7 from J, leaving 23 bases between them. CDR1 and CDR2 (germline): MDHEN, SYDVKM. The CDR3 here is CASSLPPVRSRSEKLFF. CDR3 nucleotides: TGTGCCAGCAGTCTCCCCCCTGTCAGGTCACGGAGTGAAAAACTGTTTTTT.

This clonotype was found a few times. The V call is TRBV18, the J call TRBJ2-1; 14 nucleotides match TRBD2. Per the germline V gene, CDR1 is KGHSH and CDR2 is LQKENI. CDR3 length equals 19 residues. J was trimmed by 8 bases and V by 3 bases; bases with no gene match: 15. The CDR3 region is CASSPEDRLAGGPVDEQFF. In nucleotides, the CDR3 is TGTGCCAGCTCACCTGAAGACCGACTAGCGGGAGGGCCGGTCGATGAGCAGTTCTTC.

This clonotype was detected a few times. The rearrangement links TRBV3-1 to TRBJ1-6; 8 nucleotides agree with TRBD1. Looked up from germline, CDR1 is LGHDT and CDR2 is YNNKEL (reference sequence). This CDR3 spans 14 amino acids. V lost 6 bases and J lost 10; bases outside the gene matches: 8. CDR3 DNA sequence: TGTGCCAGCAGACCCGGGACAGGAGGATCACCCCTCCACTTT. This sequence encodes CASRPGTGGSPLHF.

V usage is TRBV5-1 and J usage is TRBJ1-1, with D tentatively TRBD1 (6 bases). The CDR3 totals 14 residues. Looked up from germline, CDR1 is SGHRS and CDR2 is YFSETQ. V was pared by 4 bases and J by 3 bases, with 13 bases between. CDR3 sequence (DNA): TGCGCCAGCAGCCCATCGGACAGATACACTGAAGCTTTCTTT. Encoded protein: CASSPSDRYTEAFF.

This clonotype was observed many times. V is TRBV7-6 and J is TRBJ1-2; 12 nucleotides agree with TRBD1. The germline CDR1 and CDR2 sequences are SGHVS and FNYEAQ. The CDR3 has 17 residues. The V and J ends lost 1 base and 3 bases, in that order; junction bases with no gene match: 6. CDR3 coding DNA: TGTGCCAGCAGCTTAGGAGGGGGACAGGGGGCAGACTATGGCTACACCTTC. Residues: CASSLGGGQGADYGYTF.

There are a few counts of this clonotype. The CDR3 is CSASLGMSTEAFF. The CDR3 DNA reads as TGCAGTGCTAGTCTGGGGATGAGCACTGAAGCTTTCTTT. The rearrangement links TRBV20-1 to TRBJ1-1; no definite D call. Germline lookup yields CDR1 DFQATT and CDR2 SNEGSKA (reference sequence). This CDR3 has 13 residues. Between the trimmed V and J ends, which lost 3 bases and 4 bases, there was a span of 12 bases.

This clonotype was found many times. The chain carries TRBV20-1 and TRBJ2-2, with 10 bases aligning to TRBD1. This CDR3 is built from 17 residues. Germline lookup yields CDR1 DFQATT and CDR2 SNEGSKA (reference sequence). The V gene end was trimmed by 1 base and the J gene end by 5 bases; junction bases not matched to a gene: 10. Here the CDR3 DNA reads TGCAGTGCTAGAGTCCCCGGGACAGGGGTGGAAACCGGGGAGCTGTTTTTT. Its protein product is CSARVPGTGVETGELFF.

The chain employs TRBV7-2 and TRBJ1-3; D is uncertain. V lost 0 bases, J lost 4 bases, and 7 bases lay in between. CDR1 is SGHTA, CDR2 FQGNSA, per germline. The CDR3 is 14 amino acids. CDR3 nucleotide sequence: TGTGCCAGCAGCTTAGCATATCGGGGAAACACCATATATTTT. This codes for CASSLAYRGNTIYF.

This clonotype was counted at least ten times. The CDR3 nucleotides read TGCAGCGTTCTTGGGGGGTTGAGGGAGACCCAGTACTTC. Amino acids: CSVLGGLRETQYF. The rearrangement links TRBV29-1 to TRBJ2-5; D possibly corresponds to TRBD2 (6 bases). Per germline, CDR1 SQVTM and CDR2 ANQGSEA. The V gene lost 5 bases and the J gene lost 5 bases, with 15 bases spanning the gap. The CDR3 covers 13 residues.

Only a few counts were recorded for this clonotype. The chain employs TRBV2 and TRBJ1-1; tentatively, D is TRBD1 (6 bases). CDR1 and CDR2 from the germline V gene are SNHLY and FYNNEI. V was pared by 1 base and J by 0 bases, with 15 bases between. This CDR3 has 17 residues. The CDR3 nucleotides are TGTGCCAGCAGTGAAGAGTGGGGGGGCTTAATGAACACTGAAGCTTTCTTT. Its protein is CASSEEWGGLMNTEAFF. Full variable domain (rest looked up from reference TRBV2 and TRBJ1-1): EPEVTQTPSHQVTQMGQEVILRCVPISNHLYFYWYRQILGQKVEFLVSFYNNEISEKSEIFDDQFSVERPDGSNFTLKIRSTKLEDSAMYFCASSEEWGGLMNTEAFFGQGTRLTVV.

This clonotype came up a few times. This chain joins TRBV19 and TRBJ2-2; 7 bases align to TRBD1. J lost 1 base, V lost 1 base, and 0 bases had no gene match. The CDR3 extends over 15 amino acids. Germline lookup yields CDR1 LNHDA and CDR2 SQIVND (reference sequence). The CDR3 here is CASSIGDRNTGELFF. The CDR3 coding sequence is TGTGCCAGTAGTATAGGGGACAGGAACACCGGGGAGCTGTTTTTT.

The sample holds a few counts of this clonotype. The chain employs TRBV7-2 and TRBJ2-3, with 8 bases matching TRBD1. The J segment lost 3 bases and the V segment lost 5 bases, leaving 10 bases of the junction unmatched. The CDR3 consists of 16 residues. Germline V gene sequence: CDR1 SGHTA, CDR2 FQGNSA. The CDR3 loop is CASSERQGLRTDTQYF. The CDR3 nucleotides read TGTGCCAGCAGCGAACGACAGGGGCTCAGAACAGATACGCAGTATTTT.

This chain links TRBV28 with TRBJ2-7; no reliable D call. CDR3 length equals 12 residues. Germline V lookup: CDR1 MDHEN, CDR2 SYDVKM. Between the trimmed V and J ends, which lost 6 bases and 3 bases, there was a span of 9 bases. In nucleotides, the CDR3 is TGTGCCAGCAGATCTGAACGCTACGAGCAGTACTTC. This sequence encodes CASRSERYEQYF.

In this sample, this clonotype turned up many times. The DNA of the CDR3 is TGTGCCACCGCGCTAGCGGGCAACACCGGGGAGCTGTTTTTT. Encoded protein: CATALAGNTGELFF. This sequence joins TRBV24-1 and TRBJ2-2, with 8 bases identical to TRBD2. This CDR3 comprises 14 residues. After removal of 9 bases from V and 2 bases from J, the junction contained 4 bases not matched to a gene. The V gene's germline CDR1 is KGHDR and CDR2 SFDVKD.